This T cell receptor beta chain emerged from a study of Tregs in tolerant kidney transplant recipients. Study results and limitations: Validation in larger populations is needed because few patients were studied.

Unstimulated regulatory T cells (CD4+CD25+CD127-), CD4+CD25- non-regulatory cells, CD4 and CD8 cells were FACS-sorted from thawed PBMCs. Concerning this clone itself: Its antigen is not identified.

Data came from immunoSEQ multiplex PCR; TCRdb stores just in-frame clones and leaves some out. Of fewer than 150,000 clones listed, around 94% were seen once; the top ten hold approximately 0.54%. The CDR3 runs to 18 residues. V dropped 3 bases and J dropped 0; count of bases not matched to a gene: 10. CDR1 is KGHSH and CDR2 is LQKENI in the germline V gene. Sequenced sample: CD4+ T cells from blood. This receptor was identified in a human donor in good health. The chain couples TRBV18 to TRBJ2-7; the match to TRBD1 covers 11 bases. The CDR3 bases are TGTGCCAGCTCACCTCGAGGAGGGACAGGGGGACTCTCCTACGAGCAGTACTTC. It encodes CASSPRGGTGGLSYEQYF.